This T cell receptor beta chain was sequenced in a study of blood T cell repertoires in COVID-19. Study context: Some COVID-19 samples were acute and others convalescent; all came from the United States, Italy and Spain.

Enrolled during active infection, Seattle patients were then followed longitudinally. Some clones are missing from TCRdb's copy, which holds only in-frame ones; the method was immunoSEQ multiplex PCR. The table records a few hundred thousand clones, roughly nine tenths of them present only once. CDR1 SQVTM and CDR2 ANQGSEA come from the germline V gene. This CDR3 spans 13 amino acids. V was cut by 4 bases and J by 5 bases, with 13 bases left in between. This TCR derives from a woman between 25 and 40 years old with COVID-19, enrolled during active disease. This chain connects TRBV29-1 to TRBJ2-3; tentative D call: TRBD2 (7 bases). The source material was peripheral blood. CDR3 sequence: CSVVGGGEDTQYF. As DNA, the CDR3 is TGCAGCGTTGTAGGGGGGGGCGAAGATACGCAGTATTTT.